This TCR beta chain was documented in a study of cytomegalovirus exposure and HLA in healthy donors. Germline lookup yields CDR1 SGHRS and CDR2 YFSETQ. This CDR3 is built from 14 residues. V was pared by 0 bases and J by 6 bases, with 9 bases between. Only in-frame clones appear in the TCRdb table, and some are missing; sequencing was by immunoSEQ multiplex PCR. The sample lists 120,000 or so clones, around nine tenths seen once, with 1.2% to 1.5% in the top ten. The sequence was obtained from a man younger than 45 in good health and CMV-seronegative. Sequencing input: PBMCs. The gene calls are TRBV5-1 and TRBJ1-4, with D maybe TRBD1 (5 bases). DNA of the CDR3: TGCGCCAGCAGCTTGGGACAGTTGGATGAAAAACTGTTTTTT. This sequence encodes CASSLGQLDEKLFF.